These 8 T cell receptor beta chains originate from one sample sequenced in a study of cytomegalovirus exposure and HLA in healthy donors. PCR amplification relied on 60 Vbeta primers (plus 13 Jbeta primers). The repertoire was sequenced with immunoSEQ multiplex PCR; TCRdb's copy has only in-frame clones and lacks some. The sample consists of 150,000 to 200,000 clones, under 85% of them appearing once. The material sequenced was PBMCs. The receptors here all came from a man between 50 and 59 years old in good health and CMV-seropositive.

V is TRBV7-2 and J is TRBJ1-5; the D is unclear. Germline assignment: CDR1 SGHTA and CDR2 FQGNSA. The CDR3 is 15 residues long. The V and J ends lost 1 base and 7 bases respectively, with 14 bases between them. In DNA form, the CDR3 reads TGTGCCAGCAGCTTAGATTCGGGGTCTGAGCAGCCCCAGCATTTT. Translating it yields CASSLDSGSEQPQHF. Combining the CDR3 with reference TRBV7-2 and TRBJ1-5 gives the whole variable domain GAGVSQSPSNKVTEKGKDVELRCDPISGHTALYWYRQSLGQGLEFLIYFQGNSAPDKSGLPSDRFSAERTGGSVSTLTIQRTQQEDSAVYLCASSLDSGSEQPQHFGDGTRLSIL.

The rearrangement joins TRBV9 to TRBJ2-7; D is possibly TRBD2 (6 bases). V lost 3 bases to trimming and J lost 2 bases, with 12 bases between them. This CDR3 comprises 14 residues. The germline gives CDR1 SGDLS, CDR2 YYNGEE. CDR3 region: CASSGEVSAYEQYF. The CDR3 DNA reads as TGTGCCAGCAGCGGGGAGGTGTCAGCCTACGAGCAGTACTTC.

J is TRBJ2-6 and V is TRBV15, with D possibly being TRBD2 (6 bases). The CDR3 totals 16 residues. The germline V and J ends were trimmed by 3 bases and 0 bases, with 9 bases remaining between them. Germline V gene sequence: CDR1 LNHNV, CDR2 YYDKDF (reference sequence). As DNA, the CDR3 is TGTGCCACCAGCAGGACCGGGAGCTCTGGGGCCAACGTCCTGACTTTC. Protein product: CATSRTGSSGANVLTF.

V and J are TRBV28 and TRBJ2-7; 9 nucleotides match TRBD1. The germline CDR1 and CDR2 sequences are MDHEN and SYDVKM. The CDR3 runs 20 residues. V shed 5 bases, J shed 0 bases, and the junction held 20 bases outside the gene matches. The CDR3 DNA follows: TGTGCCAGCAGTCTTGCCAGCTACAGGGGGCTCTCTACTCTCTCCTACGAGCAGTACTTC. Translating gives CASSLASYRGLSTLSYEQYF.

The CDR3 reads CSAISLNTEAFF. The CDR3 DNA sequence: TGCAGCGCCATTAGCCTTAACACTGAAGCTTTCTTT. The rearrangement links TRBV29-1 to TRBJ1-1; D gene ambiguous. In germline, CDR1 is SQVTM, CDR2 ANQGSEA. The CDR3 is 12 amino acids. The V gene lost 7 bases and the J gene lost 2 bases, with 11 bases spanning the gap.

The gene calls are TRBV10-3 and TRBJ2-1, with 8 nucleotides matching TRBD2. The CDR3 runs to 16 residues. CDR1 and CDR2 (germline): ENHRY, SYGVKD. V lost 4 bases and J lost 6; bases outside the gene matches: 11. The CDR3 sequence: CAISGTLAGDFNEQFF. The CDR3 DNA reads as TGTGCCATCAGTGGGACTCTAGCGGGCGATTTCAATGAGCAGTTCTTC.

Points on this clone: Other DNA sequences in this sample translate to the same CDR3. CDR3 DNA sequence: TGTGCCTGGACTAGCGGGAGGGCCTACGAGCAGTACTTC. Protein product: CAWTSGRAYEQYF. V gene TRBV30 combines with J gene TRBJ2-7, with TRBD2 matching over 12 bases. The trim removed 4 bases at V and 2 bases at J, leaving 0 bases unmatched. Per germline, CDR1 GTSNPN and CDR2 SVGIG (reference sequence). The CDR3 is 13 residues long.

The gene calls are TRBV28 and TRBJ1-3; D not resolved. The V end was cut by 1 base, the J end by 0 bases, with 10 bases between. The CDR3 loop spans 16 amino acids. Germline CDR1 is MDHEN and CDR2 is SYDVKM. Written as DNA, the CDR3 is TGTGCCAGCAGTTTATACCCGAAGAGCTCTGGAAACACCATATATTTT. Residues: CASSLYPKSSGNTIYF.